A single sample gave rise to the 18 T cell receptor beta chains below, sequenced in a study of T cells in Graves' hyperthyroidism and ophthalmopathy (dated by TCRdb to between 2018 and 2020). Libraries were constructed by multiplex PCR. Reads for this sample came from an Illumina HiSeq 2000. TCR beta CDR3 regions were amplified from RNA transcripts. The first round of RT-PCR for the TCR CDR3 was performed with the HTBI primer set and the Qiagen OneStep RT-PCR kit. TCRdb reworked the public reads: Q25 trimming with fastp, MiXCR clone assembly, productive beta chains retained. Rows with a matching CDR3 protein are joined into one entry that keeps the most common DNA and genes. The sample table records approximately 250,000 distinct CDR3 sequences; approximately 25% of these occur just once. About a third of the sample comes from the top ten. Sequenced sample: blood. The receptors were gathered from a woman in her thirties or forties with Graves' ophthalmopathy.

This clonotype has at least ten counts. This sequence joins TRBV20-1 and TRBJ2-7; D might be TRBD1 (5 bases). V lost 0 bases, J lost 4 bases, and 19 bases lay in between. Germline lookup yields CDR1 DFQATT and CDR2 SNEGSKA (reference sequence). The CDR3 contains 16 residues. This chain's CDR3 is CSARDRVAGFMYEQYF. The CDR3 coding sequence is TGCAGTGCTAGAGATCGCGTGGCAGGGTTCATGTACGAGCAGTACTTC.

This clonotype was counted ten times or more. The CDR3 here is CASSFPDRGFSFGNTIYF. The CDR3, as DNA: TGTGCCAGCAGTTTCCCCGACAGGGGATTTTCCTTCGGAAACACCATATATTTT. The rearrangement joins TRBV28 to TRBJ1-3; 8 nucleotides line up with TRBD1. Germline CDR1 and CDR2: MDHEN and SYDVKM. Unmatched junction bases numbered 14, after V lost 3 bases and J lost 4 bases. This CDR3 contains 18 residues.

Ten or more counts support this clonotype. The chain links TRBV27 to TRBJ1-5; TRBD1 matches at 11 bases. The germline CDR1 and CDR2 sequences are MNHEY and SMNVEV (reference sequence). The V segment lost 5 bases and the J segment 4 bases; nucleotides outside the gene matches: 13. This CDR3 has 18 residues. This chain's CDR3 is CASSPGTGGYSGNQPQHF. The DNA of the CDR3 is TGTGCCAGCAGTCCCGGGACAGGGGGGTACTCGGGAAATCAGCCCCAGCATTTT.

This clonotype has ten or more counts. V is TRBV20-1 and J is TRBJ2-7, with 8 bases fitting TRBD1. Trimming at V came to 5 bases and at J to 1 base, leaving 10 bases not matched to a gene. The V gene's germline CDR1 is DFQATT and CDR2 SNEGSKA (reference sequence). There are 15 residues in the CDR3. The CDR3 DNA reads TGCAGTGCTGGACGGGGGACAGGTACGTCCTACGAGCAGTACTTC. This encodes CSAGRGTGTSYEQYF.

This sequence joins TRBV30 and TRBJ1-1; tentatively, D is TRBD1 (5 bases). Trimming pared 2 bases from V and 4 bases from J, leaving 11 bases between. The CDR3 runs to 13 residues. Germline CDR1 is GTSNPN and CDR2 is SVGIG (reference sequence). The CDR3, as DNA: TGTGCCTGGAGTAGAGAGACAGTCACTGAAGCTTTCTTT. Its translation: CAWSRETVTEAFF.

This chain links TRBV6-1 with TRBJ2-4, with 8 bases aligning to TRBD1. Germline CDR1 and CDR2: MNHNS and SASEGT. The CDR3 runs 16 residues. J lost 5 bases, V lost 4 bases, and 10 bases had no gene match. CDR3 sequence: CASSGSGGPPQNIQYF. The CDR3 DNA sequence: TGTGCCAGCAGTGGCTCAGGGGGCCCGCCCCAAAACATTCAGTACTTC.

The chain joins TRBV27 to TRBJ1-1; tentative D call: TRBD1 (5 bases). This CDR3 is built from 14 residues. Trimming shortened V by 6 bases and J by 4 bases, and 15 bases separated the two germline ends. Germline CDR1 and CDR2: MNHEY and SMNVEV (reference sequence). In nucleotides, the CDR3 is TGTGCCAGCAGACGCTCCAGGGACGCCACTGAAGCTTTCTTT. The encoded protein is CASRRSRDATEAFF.

V and J are TRBV6-2 or TRBV6-3 and TRBJ1-5; D is uncertain. CDR1 is MNHEY and CDR2 is SVGEGT in the germline V gene. CDR3 size: 12 residues. The V end was cut by 8 bases, the J end by 2 bases, with 7 bases between. This CDR3 reads CASQEGNQPQHF. In nucleotides, the CDR3 is TGTGCCAGCCAGGAAGGCAATCAGCCCCAGCATTTT.

The table lists this clonotype with many counts. This rearrangement joins TRBV28 to TRBJ1-2; D may be TRBD1 (5 bases). Per the germline V gene, CDR1 is MDHEN and CDR2 is SYDVKM. Trimming pared 9 bases from V and 8 bases from J, leaving 19 bases between. This CDR3 is built from 13 residues. Here the CDR3 DNA reads TGTGCCAGTGGGACTTTCCAGGTCCCCGGCTACACCTTC. This sequence encodes CASGTFQVPGYTF.

V usage is TRBV13 and J usage is TRBJ1-1, with D possibly matching TRBD1 (5 bases). The CDR3 is 14 residues long. Trimming pared 5 bases from V and 1 base from J, leaving 11 bases between. CDR1 and CDR2 (germline): PRHDT, FYEKMQ (reference sequence). CDR3 sequence (DNA): TGTGCCAGCAGCCTCCTGGGGGAGAACACTGAAGCTTTCTTT. Translating it yields CASSLLGENTEAFF.

This clonotype came up many times. V is TRBV9 and J is TRBJ2-5; 10 bases agree with TRBD2. The trim removed 4 bases at V and 4 bases at J, leaving 7 bases unmatched. This CDR3 region has 15 residues. CDR1 and CDR2 (germline): SGDLS, YYNGEE. CDR3: CASSRGLAEGETQYF. For the CDR3, the DNA is TGTGCCAGCAGCCGAGGACTAGCGGAGGGAGAGACCCAGTACTTC.

This clonotype was seen at least ten times. CDR3 loop: CASRVVSDTQYF. CDR3 coding DNA: TGTGCCAGCAGAGTCGTTTCAGATACGCAGTATTTT. The chain couples TRBV6-1 to TRBJ2-3; D not resolved. CDR3 length: 12 residues. Germline V gives CDR1 MNHNS, CDR2 SASEGT. V lost 6 bases to trimming and J lost 4 bases, with 8 bases between them.

The sample holds one count of this clonotype. This chain connects TRBV12-5 to TRBJ1-5; possibly TRBD1 for D (6 bases). The V gene's germline CDR1 is LGHNT and CDR2 FRNRAP. The germline V and J ends were trimmed by 3 bases and 4 bases, with 16 bases remaining between them. This CDR3 has 16 residues. The CDR3 nucleotides read TGTGCTAGTGGTTTCGTAGGGGGAGGCCGAAATCAGCCCCAGCATTTT. Protein sequence: CASGFVGGGRNQPQHF.

This clonotype was seen only a few times. The chain combines TRBV6-2 or TRBV6-3 with TRBJ2-5; TRBD2 matches 8 bases. Germline values: CDR1 MNHEY, CDR2 SVGEGT. V shed 5 bases, J shed 5 bases, and the junction held 13 bases outside the gene matches. CDR3 size: 16 residues. CDR3 nucleotides: TGTGCCAGCAGTCGCCCCTGGGGCGGGGGGCGTGAGACCCAGTACTTC. Protein sequence: CASSRPWGGGRETQYF.

This clonotype appeared many times. The rearrangement uses TRBV6-5 and TRBJ2-5, with D perhaps TRBD1 (5 bases). Trimming took 7 bases from V and 1 from J, leaving 13 bases between them. CDR3 length: 14 residues. Germline V lookup: CDR1 MNHEY, CDR2 SVGAGI. Here the CDR3 DNA reads TGTGCCAGCAACCTACGGACACTCCAAGAGACCCAGTACTTC. Translation: CASNLRTLQETQYF.

This clonotype was recorded at least ten times. The genes are TRBV20-1 and TRBJ1-5, with a possible D match to TRBD1 (5 bases). Germline CDR1 is DFQATT and CDR2 is SNEGSKA (reference sequence). Trimming removed 0 bases at V and 5 bases at J, with 11 bases between. CDR3 length: 14 residues. CDR3: CSARETGKHQPQHF. The DNA of the CDR3 is TGCAGTGCTAGAGAAACAGGAAAGCATCAGCCCCAGCATTTT.

This clonotype showed up just a few times. The chain uses TRBV19 and TRBJ1-3; 7 positions agree with TRBD1. V shed 9 bases, J shed 0 bases, and the junction held 11 bases outside the gene matches. CDR1 LNHDA and CDR2 SQIVND come from the germline V gene (reference sequence). This CDR3 is 16 amino acids long. The CDR3 loop reads CASRPQQGYSGNTIYF. Here the CDR3 DNA reads TGTGCCAGCCGCCCTCAACAGGGGTACTCTGGAAACACCATATATTTT. Variable domain in full (rest from reference TRBV19 and TRBJ1-3): DGGITQSPKYLFRKEGQNVTLSCEQNLNHDAMYWYRQDPGQGLRLIYYSQIVNDFQKGDIAEGYSVSREKKESFPLTVTSAQKNPTAFYLCASRPQQGYSGNTIYFGEGSWLTVV.

In its sample, this clonotype was seen a few times. This rearrangement joins TRBV28 to TRBJ2-7; 7 bases map to TRBD2. Trimming at V came to 6 bases and at J to 0 bases, leaving 14 bases not matched to a gene. Per the germline V gene, CDR1 is MDHEN and CDR2 is SYDVKM. The CDR3 runs 17 residues. The CDR3 is CASSPVVSGPSSYEQYF. The DNA of the CDR3 is TGTGCCAGCAGCCCTGTCGTTAGCGGGCCTAGCTCCTACGAGCAGTACTTC.